The subject of this entry is one TCR beta chain. Its recognized antigen is unknown. Base qualities are not recorded, but no much larger clone differs from it by a single base. The record originates from a study of T cell responses to AZD1222 COVID-19 vaccine (dated by TCRdb to the early 2020s). Some background on the complete study: AZD1222 recipients with second doses at about 4 weeks or about 12 weeks were pooled, because spike-specific TCR depth and breadth did not differ between schedules. A total of 233 trial participants underwent TCR sequencing, of whom about 210 received two doses of AZD1222 and about 25 received two doses of the MenACWY control vaccine. Trial participants were enrolled by age into 18-55, 56-69 and 70-plus year subgroups, with about 150, 27 and 61 TCR-sequenced participants respectively. Points the paper makes about the study in general: After two AZD1222 doses, both the breadth and the depth of spike-specific TCRs were significantly higher than at day 0 and than in MenACWY recipients. The whole spike protein was spanned by vaccine-associated CD4 TCRs, and dominant responses were seen in regions 160-218 and 743-854. Reportedly, almost half of the unique spike-specific TCRs recognized epitopes lying outside the regions that are mutated in the B.1.351 and B.1.1.7 variants. The 56-69-year group was small, and its depth increase did not reach significance, likely because of low power. Because no day 14 peak-response samples were available, the repertoires could be characterized only after the peak T cell response. Conclusions about previously exposed vaccinees are limited, since just 6 or 7 AZD1222 recipients were seropositive for SARS-CoV-2 at baseline. Participants were mostly white British, with more females than males. The authors suggested clonal diversity may have been underestimated.

The sample's time point label, decoded: baseline before first vaccination. Vaccinee samples came from UK trials COV001 and COV002, including a single-blind randomized controlled phase 2/3 trial of AZD1222 (ChAdOx1 nCoV-19) in healthy adults. For TCRbeta chain sequencing, PBMC samples from trial participants were taken at day 0 and at day 28 after the second dose. The CDR3 regions of human TCRbeta chains were analyzed by immunosequencing. In the paper's pipeline: TCRs in the repertoires were compared against a reference library of SARS-CoV-2-specific TCRs that had been generated with the MIRA antigen-specificity platform. Breadth was defined as the fraction of unique TCRs that were SARS-CoV-2-associated, and depth was defined as the fraction of total T cells that were SARS-CoV-2-associated. Using the MIRA data, each spike-specific TCR was assigned both to the spike region to which the TCR was reactive and to a CD4 or CD8 class. Log10-transformed breadth and depth values were compared by one-way ANOVA with Sidak's multiple comparisons tests. The table comes from immuneACCESS by way of TCRdb, which keeps in-frame sequences with V and J called. Part of the clones is missing from these tables; in studies checked, under half for an unresolved V gene and the rest for unknown reasons. V and J calls and clone size are given by that table; D and trimming were obtained from the DNA. This sample has about 85,000 clones in its table, and roughly 90% of those were observed once. Around 7.7% of the sample is held by the ten biggest clonotypes.

The sample here was peripheral blood, taken on day 0 of AZD1222 vaccination. This TCR was sampled from an adult in good health.

CDR3 protein: CASVRDGSNQPQHF. The nucleotide sequence is given as TGTGCCAGCGTCCGGGACGGTAGCAATCAGCCCCAGCATTTT. Rearrangement joined TRBV6-6 to TRBJ1-5; tentative D gene TRBD1, with 5 bases matching. Looking up the germline V gene (reference sequence) yields CDR1 MNHNY and CDR2 SVGAGI. The germline ends are 11 bases apart after V is trimmed by 8 bases and J by 0 bases. The CDR3, from cysteine to phenylalanine, totals 14 residues. Kept here is only the CDR3 DNA, which spans 42 bases and is read in frame from base 1.